A single count supports the clone carrying this T cell receptor beta chain. V dropped 10 bases and J dropped 3 bases, with 21 bases sitting between them. CDR3 size: 16 residues. CDR1 and CDR2 from the germline V gene are SGHVS and FNYEAQ. Primers: 60 Vbeta forward and 13 Jbeta reverse. Data came from immunoSEQ multiplex PCR; TCRdb stores just in-frame clones and leaves some out. Here the sample spans some 180,000 clones, more than 65% being singletons. The data originate from a study of cytomegalovirus exposure and HLA in healthy donors. This receptor was taken from a woman in her twenties or thirties in good health and CMV-seronegative. The material sequenced was PBMCs. This rearrangement joins TRBV7-6 to TRBJ1-4; possible D gene TRBD1, 6 bases. The CDR3 spells CATGGAGVLANEKLFF. CDR3 coding DNA: TGTGCCACGGGGGGGGCAGGAGTTTTGGCTAATGAAAAACTGTTTTTT.